This T cell receptor delta chain was sequenced in a study of gamma-delta chains in newborns, infants, children. About the research overall: Polyclonal expansion of innate γδ T cells after birth follows microbial exposure.

TCRdb used CATT to re-call clones from the reads. Of roughly 3,800 delta-chain clones in the sample, around 4% are singletons; the top ten hold about 6%. This clone is labeled medium-sized (0.01 to 0.1%). Other DNA sequences in the same sample also yield this CDR3. Trimming at V came to 2 bases and at J to 0 bases, leaving 4 bases not matched to a gene. Looked up from germline, CDR1 is GEAIGNYY and CDR2 is EKD. This CDR3 has 18 residues. The sequenced sample was blood. The sequence derives from a child who was a newborn, infant or young child, either healthy, febrile or measles-vaccinated (not recorded which). The V gene is TRDV2, the J gene TRDJ3, with 9 bases that match TRDD3. CDR3 nucleotide sequence: TGTGCCTGTGACAGTACTGGGGGACGCTCCTGGGACACCCGACAGATGTTTTTC. Its translation: CACDSTGGRSWDTRQMFF.